This T cell receptor beta chain was sequenced during a study of T cells of healthy individuals. The CDR3 has 18 residues. V lost 0 bases and J lost 2; bases outside the gene matches: 8. The table lists this clonotype with a few counts. TCRdb called the 5' RACE reads again in MiXCR, with one record for every CDR3 protein. Among roughly 76,000 distinct CDR3 sequences listed, 4% to 5.5% were seen once. This TCR was sampled from a female donor in good health. The rearrangement uses TRBV12-3 or TRBV12-4 and TRBJ2-4; 9 bases map to TRBD1. CDR3 nucleotides: TGTGCCAGCAGTTTAGCCTCCGGGACAGGGCCCCCCAAAAACATTCAGTACTTC. Protein sequence: CASSLASGTGPPKNIQYF.